A single sample is the source of the 9 T cell receptor beta chains below, sequenced in a study of post-analysis software for immune sequencing data. Study-wide points: Controls showed lower frequencies than patients for five TRBV segments, and TRBV5-6, TRBV5-1 and TRBV20-1 were among these.

No antigens are known for them. Every TCR beta cDNA library bore unique molecular identifiers. In TCRdb, the PCR reads were re-called with MiXCR into one record per CDR3 protein. The repertoire holds 170,000 or so distinct CDR3 sequences, with approximately 30% as singletons. Sequenced: blood. These receptor sequences come from a girl aged 5 to 17 with multiple sclerosis.

In this sample, this clonotype turned up many times. The chain carries TRBV5-5 and TRBJ2-1, with D hard to call. Germline assignment: CDR1 SGHKS and CDR2 YYEKEE (reference sequence). Trimming left V 0 bases short and J 7 bases short, with 5 bases between. The CDR3 extends over 12 amino acids. CDR3 protein: CASSLVWNEQFF. CDR3 DNA: TGTGCCAGCAGCTTGGTCTGGAATGAGCAGTTCTTC.

In this sample, this clonotype turned up many times. CDR3 protein: CASSYDRSGYTF. The CDR3 DNA follows: TGTGCCAGCAGTTACGATCGAAGCGGCTACACCTTC. The chain joins TRBV6-5 to TRBJ1-2, with D unclear. CDR1 is MNHEY and CDR2 is SVGAGI in the germline V gene. This CDR3 has 12 residues. Trimming took off 2 bases at V and 8 bases at J, with 9 bases between the two ends.

The chain carries TRBV15 and TRBJ2-1; the D gene is possibly TRBD2 (5 bases). The CDR3 has 12 amino acids. The V gene's germline CDR1 is LNHNV and CDR2 YYDKDF (reference sequence). Trimming took 0 bases from V and 11 from J, leaving 8 bases between them. Here the CDR3 reads CATSRDSGKQFF. The CDR3 region has the DNA TGTGCCACCAGCAGAGATTCGGGGAAGCAGTTCTTC.

In its sample, this clonotype was seen a few times. The chain couples TRBV29-1 to TRBJ2-7, with 9 bases that match TRBD1. TRBJ2-5 explains the end of the DNA better; the J call may be wrong. The CDR3 consists of 14 residues. The germline CDR1 and CDR2 sequences are SQVTM and ANQGSEA. The CDR3 nucleotides read TGCAGCGTTGATTCGGGACAGGGTTGGGAGACCCAGTACTTC. It is translated as CSVDSGQGWETQYF.

Comments on this clonotype: This sequence may be a read error, since a much larger clone differs from it by one base. The chain is built from TRBV28 and TRBJ2-4; D remains unclear. Between the trimmed V and J ends, which lost 8 bases and 13 bases, there was a span of 12 bases. This CDR3 contains 10 residues. Germline assignment: CDR1 MDHEN and CDR2 SYDVKM. The CDR3 sequence: CASVDNRQYF. The CDR3 nucleotides read TGTGCCAGCGTCGACAATCGGCAGTACTTC.

This clonotype was seen a handful of times. The rearrangement uses TRBV27 and TRBJ2-3; D unclear. Trimming pared 8 bases from V and 2 bases from J, leaving 14 bases between. This CDR3 spans 14 amino acids. CDR1 and CDR2 from the germline V gene are MNHEY and SMNVEV (reference sequence). CDR3 residues: CASAMARPTDTQYF. The CDR3 bases are TGTGCCAGCGCCATGGCCCGGCCCACAGATACGCAGTATTTT.

This clonotype showed up just a few times. The chain is built from TRBV10-3 and TRBJ1-1; 8 bases agree with TRBD1. With 6 bases clipped from V and 8 bases from J, the junction kept 8 bases outside the gene matches. Germline V lookup: CDR1 ENHRY, CDR2 SYGVKD. This CDR3 region has 13 residues. This CDR3 reads CAISELQGEEAFF. The CDR3 nucleotides read TGTGCCATCAGCGAATTACAGGGGGAGGAAGCTTTCTTT.

This clonotype was detected ten times or more. The rearrangement uses TRBV7-3 and TRBJ2-5; D remains ambiguous. V lost 2 bases, J lost 0 bases, and 7 bases lay in between. Germline V gives CDR1 SGHTA, CDR2 FQGTGA. The CDR3 is made up of 14 amino acids. The CDR3 is CASSLAAYQETQYF. CDR3 nucleotides: TGTGCCAGCAGCTTAGCCGCTTACCAAGAGACCCAGTACTTC.

This clonotype was picked up a small number of times. With a much larger clone just one base away, this may be a read error. V is TRBV11-2 and J is TRBJ2-1, with 10 positions matching TRBD2. The germline V gene encodes CDR1 SGHAT and CDR2 FQNNGV. The J segment lost 13 bases and the V segment lost 1 base, leaving 13 bases of the junction unmatched. The CDR3 has 16 amino acids. This chain's CDR3 is CASSLVSLAGAETQFF. CDR3 coding DNA: TGTGCCAGCAGCTTAGTATCCCTAGCGGGAGCAGAGACCCAGTTCTTC.